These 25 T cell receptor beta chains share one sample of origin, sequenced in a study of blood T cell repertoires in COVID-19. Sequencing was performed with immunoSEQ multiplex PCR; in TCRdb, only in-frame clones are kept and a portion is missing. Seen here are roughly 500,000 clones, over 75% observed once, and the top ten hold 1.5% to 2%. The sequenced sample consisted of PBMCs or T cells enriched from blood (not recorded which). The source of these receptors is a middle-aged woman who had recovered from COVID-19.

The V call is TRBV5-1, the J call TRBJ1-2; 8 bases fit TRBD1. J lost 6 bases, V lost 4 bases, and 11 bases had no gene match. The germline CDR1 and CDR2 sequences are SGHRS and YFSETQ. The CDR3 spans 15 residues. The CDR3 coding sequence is TGCGCCAGCAGCATAATGGACAGGGATGGCCATGGCTACACCTTC. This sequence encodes CASSIMDRDGHGYTF.

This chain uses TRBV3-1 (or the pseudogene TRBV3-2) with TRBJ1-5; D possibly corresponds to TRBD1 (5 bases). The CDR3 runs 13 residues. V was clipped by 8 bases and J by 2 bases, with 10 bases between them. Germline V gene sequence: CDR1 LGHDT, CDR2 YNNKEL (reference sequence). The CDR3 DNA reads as TGTGCCAGCGCGGGGGGAGGCAATCAGCCCCAGCATTTT. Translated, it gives CASAGGGNQPQHF.

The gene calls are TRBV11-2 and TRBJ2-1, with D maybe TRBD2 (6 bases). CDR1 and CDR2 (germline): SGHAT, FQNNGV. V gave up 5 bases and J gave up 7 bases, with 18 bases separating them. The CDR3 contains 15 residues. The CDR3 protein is CASSGAGLMGNEQFF. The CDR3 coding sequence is TGTGCCAGCAGCGGGGCGGGACTGATGGGGAATGAGCAGTTCTTC.

The CDR3 here is CASSEVVVSSEQYF. The CDR3 nucleotides are TGTGCCAGCAGTGAGGTGGTAGTTTCTTCCGAGCAGTACTTC. The chain carries TRBV2 and TRBJ2-7, with unresolved D. Trimming took off 3 bases at V and 6 bases at J, with 15 bases between the two ends. CDR3 length: 14 residues. CDR1 and CDR2 (germline): SNHLY, FYNNEI.

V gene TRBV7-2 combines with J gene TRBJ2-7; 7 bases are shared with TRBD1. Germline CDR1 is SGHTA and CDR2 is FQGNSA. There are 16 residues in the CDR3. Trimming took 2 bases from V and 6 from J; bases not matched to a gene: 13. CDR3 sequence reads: CASSLTIRAGGTEQYF. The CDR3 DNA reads TGTGCCAGCAGCTTAACTATAAGGGCAGGGGGAACCGAGCAGTACTTC.

The CDR3 nucleotides read TGTGCCAGCAGTTACGAGGGAGATTCCCTTACCGGGGAGCTGTTTTTT. Translating it yields CASSYEGDSLTGELFF. The J gene is TRBJ2-2, the V gene TRBV6-6; D possibly corresponds to TRBD2 (5 bases). V lost 2 bases, J lost 5 bases, and 15 bases lay in between. Germline CDR1 MNHNY, CDR2 SVGAGI (reference sequence). The CDR3 is 16 residues long.

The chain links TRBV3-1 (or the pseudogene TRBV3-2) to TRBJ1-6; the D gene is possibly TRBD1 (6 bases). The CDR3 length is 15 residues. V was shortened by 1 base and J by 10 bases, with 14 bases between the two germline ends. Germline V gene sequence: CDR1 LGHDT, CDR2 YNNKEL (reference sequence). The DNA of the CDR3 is TGTGCCAGCAGCCAAGGGGACCGGGGGGGCTCACCCCTCCACTTT. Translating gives CASSQGDRGGSPLHF.

The CDR3 loop is CASSLGQSNEQFF. For the CDR3, the DNA is TGCGCCAGCAGCTTGGGACAAAGCAATGAGCAGTTCTTC. The chain is built from TRBV5-1 and TRBJ2-1; unclear D gene. The CDR3 contains 13 residues. The V end lost 0 bases, the J end lost 6 bases, and 7 bases lay between the germline ends. Germline-derived CDR1 and CDR2 are SGHRS and YFSETQ.

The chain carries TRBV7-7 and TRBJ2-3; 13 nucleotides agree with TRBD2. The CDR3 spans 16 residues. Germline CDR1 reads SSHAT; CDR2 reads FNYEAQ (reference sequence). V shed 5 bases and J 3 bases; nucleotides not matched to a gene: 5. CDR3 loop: CASSALAGGPTDTQYF. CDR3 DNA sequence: TGTGCCAGCAGCGCACTAGCGGGAGGGCCAACAGATACGCAGTATTTT.

The CDR3 here is CASSFAWTGSTGELFF. The DNA for the CDR3 is TGCGCCAGCAGCTTTGCATGGACAGGGAGCACCGGGGAGCTGTTTTTT. J is TRBJ2-2 and V is TRBV5-1, with 8 positions matching TRBD1. CDR3 size: 16 residues. The germline V gene has CDR1 SGHRS and CDR2 YFSETQ. The V gene end was trimmed by 2 bases and the J gene end by 4 bases; junction bases not matched to a gene: 7.

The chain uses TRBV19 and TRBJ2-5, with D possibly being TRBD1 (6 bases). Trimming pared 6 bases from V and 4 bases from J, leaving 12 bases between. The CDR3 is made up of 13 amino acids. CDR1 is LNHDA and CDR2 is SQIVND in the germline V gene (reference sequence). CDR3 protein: CASRSLGAETQYF. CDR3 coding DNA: TGTGCCAGTAGAAGTCTGGGGGCAGAGACCCAGTACTTC.

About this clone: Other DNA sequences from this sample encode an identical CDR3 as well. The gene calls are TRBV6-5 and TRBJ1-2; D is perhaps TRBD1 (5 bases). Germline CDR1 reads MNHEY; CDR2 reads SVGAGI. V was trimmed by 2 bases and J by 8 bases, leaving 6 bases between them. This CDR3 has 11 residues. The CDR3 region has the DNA TGTGCCAGCAGTTACAGGGGAGGCTACACCTTC. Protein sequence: CASSYRGGYTF.

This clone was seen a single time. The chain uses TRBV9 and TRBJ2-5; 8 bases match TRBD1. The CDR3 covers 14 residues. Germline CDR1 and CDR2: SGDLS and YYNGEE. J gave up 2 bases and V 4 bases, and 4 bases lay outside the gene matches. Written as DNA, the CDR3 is TGTGCCAGCAGCTCGGGACAGGTGCAAGAGACCCAGTACTTC. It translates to CASSSGQVQETQYF. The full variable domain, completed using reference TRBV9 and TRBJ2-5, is DSGVTQTPKHLITATGQRVTLRCSPRSGDLSVYWYQQSLDQGLQFLIQYYNGEERAKGNILERFSAQQFPDLHSELNLSSLELGDSALYFCASSSGQVQETQYFGPGTRLLVL.

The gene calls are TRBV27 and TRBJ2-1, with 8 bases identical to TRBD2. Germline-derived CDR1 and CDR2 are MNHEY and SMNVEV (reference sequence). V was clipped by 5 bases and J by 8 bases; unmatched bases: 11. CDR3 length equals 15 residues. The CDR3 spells CASSQLAGRAYEQFF. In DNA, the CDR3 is TGTGCCAGCAGTCAGTTGGCCGGGAGGGCCTATGAGCAGTTCTTC.

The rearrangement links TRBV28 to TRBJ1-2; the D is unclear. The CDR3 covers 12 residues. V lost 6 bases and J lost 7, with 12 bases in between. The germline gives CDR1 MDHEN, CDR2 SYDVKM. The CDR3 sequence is CASRLPGSGYTF. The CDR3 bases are TGTGCCAGCAGGCTCCCGGGGTCTGGCTACACCTTC.

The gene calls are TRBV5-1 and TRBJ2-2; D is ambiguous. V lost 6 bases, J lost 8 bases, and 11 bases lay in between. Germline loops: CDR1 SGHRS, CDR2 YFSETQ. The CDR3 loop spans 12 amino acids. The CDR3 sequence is CASNEQSGELFF. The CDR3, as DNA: TGCGCCAGCAATGAACAGAGTGGGGAGCTGTTTTTT.

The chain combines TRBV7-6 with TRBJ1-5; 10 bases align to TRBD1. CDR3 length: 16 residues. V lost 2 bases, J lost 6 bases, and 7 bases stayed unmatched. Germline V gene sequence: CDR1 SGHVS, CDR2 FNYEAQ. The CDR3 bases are TGTGCCAGCAGCTTATCGGACAGGGGGAGGAGTCAGCCCCAGCATTTT. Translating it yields CASSLSDRGRSQPQHF.

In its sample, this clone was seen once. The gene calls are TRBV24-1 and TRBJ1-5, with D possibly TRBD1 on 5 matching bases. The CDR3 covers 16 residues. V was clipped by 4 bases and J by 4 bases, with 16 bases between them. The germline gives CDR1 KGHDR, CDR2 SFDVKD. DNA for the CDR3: TGTGCCACCAGTGACCTGCTGGGGCCTCAAAATCAGCCCCAGCATTTT. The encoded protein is CATSDLLGPQNQPQHF.

CDR3 sequence reads: CASSEDRVGSNEQFF. CDR3 nucleotides: TGCGCCAGCAGCGAGGACAGGGTAGGGAGCAATGAGCAGTTCTTC. This chain links TRBV5-1 with TRBJ2-1, with 8 bases identical to TRBD1. The CDR3 totals 15 residues. V lost 4 bases, J lost 6 bases, and 9 bases stayed unmatched. Per the germline V gene, CDR1 is SGHRS and CDR2 is YFSETQ.

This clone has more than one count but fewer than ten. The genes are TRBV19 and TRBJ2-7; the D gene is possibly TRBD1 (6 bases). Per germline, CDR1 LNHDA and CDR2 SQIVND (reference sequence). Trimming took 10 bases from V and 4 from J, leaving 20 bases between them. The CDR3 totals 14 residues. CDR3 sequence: CATYGLAGEYEQYF. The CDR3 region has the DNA TGTGCCACCTACGGGCTGGCAGGGGAGTACGAGCAGTACTTC.

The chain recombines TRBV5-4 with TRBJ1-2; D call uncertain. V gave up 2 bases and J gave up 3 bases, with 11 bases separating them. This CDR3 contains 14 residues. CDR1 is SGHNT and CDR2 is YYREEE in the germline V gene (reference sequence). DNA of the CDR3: TGTGCCAGCAGCTTCGGCGCAGGTGACTATGGCTACACCTTC. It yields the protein CASSFGAGDYGYTF. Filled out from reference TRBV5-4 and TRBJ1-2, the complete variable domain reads ETGVTQSPTHLIKTRGQQVTLRCSSQSGHNTVSWYQQALGQGPQFIFQYYREEENGRGNFPPRFSGLQFPNYSSELNVNALELDDSALYLCASSFGAGDYGYTFGSGTRLTVV.

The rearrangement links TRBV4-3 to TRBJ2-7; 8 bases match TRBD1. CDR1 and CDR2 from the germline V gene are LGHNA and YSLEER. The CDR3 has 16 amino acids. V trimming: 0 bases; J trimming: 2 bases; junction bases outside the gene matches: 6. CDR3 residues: CASSQDSQGAPYEQYF. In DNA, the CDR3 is TGCGCCAGCAGCCAAGATAGCCAGGGGGCACCCTACGAGCAGTACTTC.

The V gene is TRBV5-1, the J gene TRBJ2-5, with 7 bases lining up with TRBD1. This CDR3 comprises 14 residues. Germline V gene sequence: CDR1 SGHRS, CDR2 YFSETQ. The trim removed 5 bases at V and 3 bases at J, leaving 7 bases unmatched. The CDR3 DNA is TGCGCCAGCAGGGGGACAGTTCAGGAAGAGACCCAGTACTTC. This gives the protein CASRGTVQEETQYF. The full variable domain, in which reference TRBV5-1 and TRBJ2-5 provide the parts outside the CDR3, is KAGVTQTPRYLIKTRGQQVTLSCSPISGHRSVSWYQQTPGQGLQFLFEYFSETQRNKGNFPGRFSGRQFSNSRSEMNVSTLELGDSALYLCASRGTVQEETQYFGPGTRLLVL.

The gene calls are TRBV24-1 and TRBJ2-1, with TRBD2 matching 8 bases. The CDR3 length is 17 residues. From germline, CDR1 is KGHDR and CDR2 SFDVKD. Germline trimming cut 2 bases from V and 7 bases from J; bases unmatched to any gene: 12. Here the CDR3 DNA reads TGTGCCACCAGTGATTCCTTAGCGGGACAAGGATGGAATGAGCAGTTCTTC. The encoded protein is CATSDSLAGQGWNEQFF.

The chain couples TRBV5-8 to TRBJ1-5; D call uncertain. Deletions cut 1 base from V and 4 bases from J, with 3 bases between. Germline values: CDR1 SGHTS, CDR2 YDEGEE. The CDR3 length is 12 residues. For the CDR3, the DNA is TGTGCCAGCAGCTTGACTAATCAGCCCCAGCATTTT. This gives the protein CASSLTNQPQHF.